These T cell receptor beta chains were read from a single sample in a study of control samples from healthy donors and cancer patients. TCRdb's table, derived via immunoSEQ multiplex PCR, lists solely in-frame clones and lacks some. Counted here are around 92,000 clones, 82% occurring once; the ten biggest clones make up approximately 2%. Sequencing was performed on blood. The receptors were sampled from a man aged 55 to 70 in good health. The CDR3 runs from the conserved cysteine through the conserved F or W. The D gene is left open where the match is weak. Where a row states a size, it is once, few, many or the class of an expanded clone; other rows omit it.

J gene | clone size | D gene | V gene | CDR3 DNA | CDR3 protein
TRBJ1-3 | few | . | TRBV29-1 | TGCAGCGTTGCCGACTCTGGAAACACCATATATTTT | CSVADSGNTIYF
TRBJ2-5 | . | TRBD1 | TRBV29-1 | TGCAGCGTTTTGAGCCAGGGACAGGGGAGAGAGACCCAGTACTTC | CSVLSQGQGRETQYF
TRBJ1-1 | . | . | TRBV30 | TGTGCCTGGAGTGATACAGGGTCGGGAGCCACTGAAGCTTTCTTT | CAWSDTGSGATEAFF
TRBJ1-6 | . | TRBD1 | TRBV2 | TGTGCCAGCACACCGACAGGGTCCCCCCTCCACTTT | CASTPTGSPLHF
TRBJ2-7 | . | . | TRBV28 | TGTGCCAGCAGTTTATGGACAGCGAGCTCCTACGAGCAGTACTTC | CASSLWTASSYEQYF
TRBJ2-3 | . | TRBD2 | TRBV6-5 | TGTGCCAGCAGCCCCCCCGGACTAGCGGCCGATACGCAGTATTTT | CASSPPGLAADTQYF
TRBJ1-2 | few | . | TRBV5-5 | TGTGCCAGCAGCTTGGGGGCGGGGGCTGAGGACGGCTACACCTTC | CASSLGAGAEDGYTF
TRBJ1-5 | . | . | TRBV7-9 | TGTGCCAGCAGCCGTGCCGGGGATAGCAATCAGCCCCAGCATTTT | CASSRAGDSNQPQHF
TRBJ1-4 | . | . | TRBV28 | TGTGCCAGCATTTCCCCGGGGCCACATGAAAAACTGTTTTTT | CASISPGPHEKLFF
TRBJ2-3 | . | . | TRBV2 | TGTGCCAGCAGTGGGCTGGGGGGATTCACAGATACGCAGTATTTT | CASSGLGGFTDTQYF